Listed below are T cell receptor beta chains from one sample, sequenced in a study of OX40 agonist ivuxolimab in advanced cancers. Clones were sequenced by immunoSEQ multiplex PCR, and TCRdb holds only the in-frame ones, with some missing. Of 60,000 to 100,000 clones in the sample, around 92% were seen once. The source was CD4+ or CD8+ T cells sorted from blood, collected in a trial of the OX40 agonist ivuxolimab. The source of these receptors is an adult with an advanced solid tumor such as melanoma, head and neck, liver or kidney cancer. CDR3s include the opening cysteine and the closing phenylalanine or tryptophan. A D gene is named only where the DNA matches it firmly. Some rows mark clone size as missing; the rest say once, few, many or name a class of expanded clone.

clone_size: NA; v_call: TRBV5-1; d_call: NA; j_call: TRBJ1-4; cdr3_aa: CASSLEAGNEKLFF; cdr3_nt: TGCGCCAGCAGCTTGGAGGCAGGGAATGAAAAACTGTTTTTT
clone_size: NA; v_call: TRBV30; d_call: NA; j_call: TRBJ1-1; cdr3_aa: CAWKGFVGMNTEAFF; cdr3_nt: TGTGCCTGGAAGGGTTTTGTGGGTATGAACACTGAAGCTTTCTTT
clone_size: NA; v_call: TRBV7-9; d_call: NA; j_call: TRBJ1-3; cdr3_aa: CASSRPRGQGFSGNTIYF; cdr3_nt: TGTGCCAGCAGCCGGCCGAGAGGCCAGGGATTCTCTGGAAACACCATATATTTT
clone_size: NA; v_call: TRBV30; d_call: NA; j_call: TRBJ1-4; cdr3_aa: CAWSGRVNEKLFF; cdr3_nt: TGTGCCTGGAGTGGCCGGGTGAATGAAAAACTGTTTTTT
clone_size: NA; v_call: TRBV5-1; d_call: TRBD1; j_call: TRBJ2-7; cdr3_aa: CASSLQGARYEQYF; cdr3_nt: TGCGCCAGCAGCTTGCAGGGGGCAAGGTACGAGCAGTACTTC
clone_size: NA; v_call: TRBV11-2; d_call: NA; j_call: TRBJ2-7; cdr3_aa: CAILMDRTKGEQYF; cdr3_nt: TGTGCCATCCTCATGGACAGGACTAAAGGAGAGCAGTACTTC
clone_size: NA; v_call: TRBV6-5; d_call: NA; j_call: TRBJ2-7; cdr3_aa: CASRDDRGEQYF; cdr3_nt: TGTGCCAGCAGAGACGACAGAGGGGAGCAGTACTTC
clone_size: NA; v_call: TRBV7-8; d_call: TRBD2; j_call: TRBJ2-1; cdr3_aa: CASSKRRLAGGPGNEQFF; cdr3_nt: TGTGCCAGCAGCAAGAGACGACTAGCGGGAGGGCCTGGGAATGAGCAGTTCTTC
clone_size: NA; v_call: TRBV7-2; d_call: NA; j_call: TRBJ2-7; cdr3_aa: CASRAGIGSSYEQYF; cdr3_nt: TGTGCCAGCAGGGCCGGGATAGGCTCATCCTACGAGCAGTACTTC
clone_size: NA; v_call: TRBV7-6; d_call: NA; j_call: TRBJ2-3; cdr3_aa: CASSSPLGLVGDTQYF; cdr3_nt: TGTGCCAGCAGCTCCCCACTAGGCTTAGTAGGAGATACGCAGTATTTT
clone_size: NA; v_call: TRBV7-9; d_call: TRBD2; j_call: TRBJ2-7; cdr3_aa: CASSLTSGRAYEQYF; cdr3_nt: TGTGCCAGCAGCTTGACTAGCGGGAGGGCCTACGAGCAGTACTTC
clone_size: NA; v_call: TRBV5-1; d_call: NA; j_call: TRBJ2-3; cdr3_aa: CASSLWDEDTQYF; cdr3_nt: TGCGCCAGCAGCCTATGGGACGAAGATACGCAGTATTTT
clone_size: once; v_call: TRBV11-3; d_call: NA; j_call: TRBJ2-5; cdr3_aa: CASSLGQRTQYF; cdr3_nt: TGTGCCAGCAGCCTAGGCCAGAGGACCCAGTACTTC
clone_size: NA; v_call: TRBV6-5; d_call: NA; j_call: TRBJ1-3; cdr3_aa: CASSYSTASGNTIYF; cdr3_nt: TGTGCCAGCAGTTACTCAACGGCCTCTGGAAACACCATATATTTT
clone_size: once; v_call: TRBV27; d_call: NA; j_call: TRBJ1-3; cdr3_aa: CASSLSLEAGNTIYF; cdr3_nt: TGTGCCAGCAGTTTATCGCTTGAGGCTGGAAACACCATATATTTT